Here is one TCR beta chain with its context. TCRdb's table, derived via immunoSEQ multiplex PCR, lists solely in-frame clones and lacks some. The sample has more than 55,000 clones; 77% are singletons. Deletions cut 6 bases from V and 0 bases from J, with 21 bases between. The CDR3 is 19 amino acids. The germline gives CDR1 MNHEY, CDR2 SMNVEV (reference sequence). Enrolled patients, whose metastatic non-small-cell lung cancer was chemo-refractory, received focal radiation plus CTLA-4 blockade with ipilimumab. The data were taken from a study of radiotherapy plus CTLA-4 blockade in lung cancer. Study context: With roughly 28% of patients having disease control, objective responses were seen in approximately 17%.

This rearrangement joins TRBV27 to TRBJ2-6, with TRBD1 as a possible D gene (7 bases). This sample comprised peripheral blood, obtained from a patient treated with radiotherapy plus ipilimumab. The source is a human donor with non-small cell lung cancer who had a partial response to radiotherapy plus ipilimumab. The DNA of the CDR3 is TGTGCCAGCAGCCGAGGGGGCGGGGACAGATTCTCTGGGGCCAACGTCCTGACTTTC. It codes for CASSRGGGDRFSGANVLTF.